One sample yielded the 23 T cell receptor beta chains listed below, sequenced in a study of cytomegalovirus exposure and HLA in healthy donors. The PCR contained 60 Vbeta and 13 Jbeta primers. Method: immunoSEQ multiplex PCR; TCRdb's copy keeps in-frame clones and lacks some. The sample has 180,000 or so clones; under 80% are singletons. Sample: PBMCs. The receptors here all came from a female donor in good health and CMV-seronegative.

The sample holds a few counts of this clone. The chain uses TRBV19 and TRBJ2-4, with D perhaps matching TRBD2 (6 bases). The CDR3 sequence is 14 residues long. V was shortened by 4 bases and J by 3 bases, with 10 bases between the two germline ends. CDR1 and CDR2 (germline): LNHDA, SQIVND (reference sequence). CDR3 sequence (DNA): TGTGCCAGTAGTACCCAGGAGGGCAAAAACATTCAGTACTTC. This translates into CASSTQEGKNIQYF.

Note on this clone: This same CDR3 is encoded by further DNA sequences in the sample. This sequence joins TRBV7-9 and TRBJ2-7, with D possibly TRBD2 on 6 matching bases. The V end lost 5 bases, the J end lost 5 bases, and 19 bases lay between the germline ends. The CDR3 runs 15 residues. CDR1 is SEHNR, CDR2 FQNEAQ, per germline (reference sequence). CDR3: CASSPSWGVGDEQYF. CDR3 DNA sequence: TGTGCCAGCAGCCCTTCGTGGGGGGTCGGTGACGAGCAGTACTTC.

The DNA of the CDR3 is TGTGCCAGCAGCTTAAGACTAGCGGGGGCCTACGAGCAGTACTTC. Encoded protein: CASSLRLAGAYEQYF. This chain links TRBV13 with TRBJ2-7; 12 positions agree with TRBD2. CDR3 length: 15 residues. J was trimmed by 2 bases and V by 2 bases; bases with no gene match: 1. Germline CDR1 and CDR2: PRHDT and FYEKMQ (reference sequence).

V is TRBV6-1 and J is TRBJ1-1; possible D gene TRBD1, 6 bases. CDR1 and CDR2 (germline): MNHNS, SASEGT. V was pared by 10 bases and J by 1 base, with 10 bases between. This CDR3 region has 12 residues. The CDR3 DNA sequence: TGTGCCACCGGACAGAGGAACACTGAAGCTTTCTTT. Residues: CATGQRNTEAFF.

The chain couples TRBV5-5 to TRBJ1-4, with TRBD1 identical over 9 bases. V shed 3 bases and J 8 bases; nucleotides not matched to a gene: 8. Per the germline V gene, CDR1 is SGHKS and CDR2 is YYEKEE (reference sequence). The CDR3 contains 15 residues. CDR3 nucleotides: TGTGCCAGCAGCTGGGGCAACAGGGGGCTCGAAAAACTGTTTTTT. It specifies CASSWGNRGLEKLFF. Combining the CDR3 with reference TRBV5-5 and TRBJ1-4 gives the whole variable domain DAGVTQSPTHLIKTRGQQVTLRCSPISGHKSVSWYQQVLGQGPQFIFQYYEKEERGRGNFPDRFSARQFPNYSSELNVNALLLGDSALYLCASSWGNRGLEKLFFGSGTQLSVL.

As concerns this clone: At one end, the junction sequence differs from germline, possibly due to a read error. The J gene is TRBJ2-3, the V gene TRBV7-7; TRBD2 agrees at 10 bases. The CDR3 has 16 residues. Germline lookup yields CDR1 SSHAT and CDR2 FNYEAQ (reference sequence). CDR3 protein: CASSLAPSGRSDTQYF. As DNA, the CDR3 is TGTGCTAGCAGCTTAGCCCCTAGCGGGAGATCGGATACGCAGTATTTT.

The V gene is TRBV21-1, the J gene TRBJ1-5. TRBV21-1 is an annotated pseudogene. CDR3 size: 14 residues. The DNA of the CDR3 is TGTGCCAGCAGCAAAGGGGGAGGGGAGAAGCCCCAGCATTTT. Translation gives CASSKGGGEKPQHF.

This clone has a handful of counts. The V gene is TRBV15, the J gene TRBJ2-7; a weak D match, TRBD2 (6 bases). CDR1 is LNHNV, CDR2 YYDKDF, per germline (reference sequence). This CDR3 contains 16 residues. Trimming cost V 1 base and J 5 bases, with 18 bases left between them. CDR3 DNA sequence: TGTGCCACCAGCAGAGGGGACGGACGGGGGTCGGACGAGCAGTACTTC. Amino acid sequence: CATSRGDGRGSDEQYF.

This chain links TRBV6-5 with TRBJ1-2; 8 positions agree with TRBD1. The germline V gene has CDR1 MNHEY and CDR2 SVGAGI. CDR3 length: 12 residues. V was clipped by 7 bases and J by 8 bases; unmatched bases: 6. CDR3 sequence: CASNTGGEGYTF. In DNA, the CDR3 is TGTGCCAGCAATACAGGGGGTGAGGGCTACACCTTC.

Remarks on this clone: The germline gene is not matched at one end of the junction; a read error may be the cause. The genes are TRBV7-2 and TRBJ2-7, with D possibly TRBD1 on 6 matching bases. CDR3 size: 15 residues. CDR1 and CDR2 (germline): SGHTA, FQGNSA. CDR3 amino acids: CASSRFGAGAYGQYF. The CDR3 DNA reads as TGTGCCAGCAGCCGGTTCGGGGCAGGGGCCTACGGGCAGTACTTC.

V usage is TRBV7-2 and J usage is TRBJ2-1; 9 bases align to TRBD2. The CDR3 runs to 15 residues. J lost 4 bases, V lost 5 bases, and 6 bases had no gene match. The germline gives CDR1 SGHTA, CDR2 FQGNSA. This CDR3 is CASSKSSGEYNEQFF. DNA for the CDR3: TGTGCCAGCAGCAAATCTAGCGGGGAGTACAATGAGCAGTTCTTC. Together with reference TRBV7-2 and TRBJ2-1, the CDR3 gives the full variable domain: GAGVSQSPSNKVTEKGKDVELRCDPISGHTALYWYRQSLGQGLEFLIYFQGNSAPDKSGLPSDRFSAERTGGSVSTLTIQRTQQEDSAVYLCASSKSSGEYNEQFFGPGTRLTVL.

This chain connects TRBV6-1 to TRBJ1-5; the D is unclear. The V end lost 7 bases, the J end lost 2 bases, and 12 bases lay between the germline ends. The V gene's germline CDR1 is MNHNS and CDR2 SASEGT. The CDR3 is 14 residues long. The CDR3: CASTSGSGNQPQHF. As DNA, the CDR3 is TGTGCCAGCACGTCAGGCTCGGGCAATCAGCCCCAGCATTTT.

As for this clone: At one end the junction does not follow the germline gene, possibly because of a read error. The CDR3 DNA is TGTGCCAGCAGTGATCCGGGACAGGTCTACGAGCAGCACTTC. Protein: CASSDPGQVYEQHF. The genes are TRBV6-1 and TRBJ2-7; 8 bases map to TRBD1. The germline V gene has CDR1 MNHNS and CDR2 SASEGT. CDR3 size: 14 residues.

The chain recombines TRBV4-1 with TRBJ1-6; 9 bases fit TRBD1. This CDR3 has 16 residues. With V trimmed by 1 base and J by 6 bases, 4 bases remained unmatched. Looked up from germline, CDR1 is MGHRA and CDR2 is YSYEKL. The CDR3 nucleotides are TGCGCCAGCAGCCAAGGGCCGGGACAGGGTAATTCACCCCTCCACTTT. This encodes CASSQGPGQGNSPLHF.

This sequence joins TRBV4-3 and TRBJ2-3, with D possibly TRBD2 on 6 matching bases. Trimming took off 1 base at V and 2 bases at J, with 10 bases between the two ends. Per germline, CDR1 LGHNA and CDR2 YSLEER. This CDR3 has 15 amino acids. This CDR3 is CASSQARTNTDTQYF. CDR3 bases: TGCGCCAGCAGCCAAGCCAGGACTAACACAGATACGCAGTATTTT.

The chain combines TRBV10-2 with TRBJ1-2; D perhaps matches TRBD1 (5 bases). This CDR3 spans 13 amino acids. CDR1 and CDR2 from the germline V gene are WSHSY and SAAADI. The V gene lost 4 bases and the J gene lost 8 bases, with 14 bases spanning the gap. The CDR3: CASSAQGPGGYTF. The CDR3, as DNA: TGCGCCAGCAGTGCGCAGGGTCCGGGCGGCTACACCTTC.

This chain uses TRBV5-4 with TRBJ2-7; TRBD2 agrees at 8 bases. The CDR3 loop spans 14 amino acids. The V segment lost 0 bases and the J segment 6 bases; nucleotides outside the gene matches: 5. Germline V gene data show CDR1 as SGHNT and CDR2 as YYREEE (reference sequence). The CDR3 sequence: CASSLVPGGREQYF. CDR3 coding DNA: TGTGCCAGCAGCTTGGTCCCGGGAGGGCGCGAGCAGTACTTC.

The V call is TRBV13, the J call TRBJ2-3; possible D gene TRBD2, 6 bases. The V gene's germline CDR1 is PRHDT and CDR2 FYEKMQ (reference sequence). The CDR3 spans 14 residues. Trimming left V 4 bases short and J 5 bases short, with 13 bases between. CDR3 sequence (DNA): TGTGCCAGCAGCTCGAACGGGGGTATAGATACGCAGTATTTT. Translation gives CASSSNGGIDTQYF.

This sequence joins TRBV28 and TRBJ1-2; possibly TRBD1 for D (6 bases). Deletions cut 3 bases from V and 4 bases from J, with 15 bases between. Germline values: CDR1 MDHEN, CDR2 SYDVKM. CDR3 length: 15 amino acids. The CDR3 loop is CASSFPSTGPYGYTF. Written as DNA, the CDR3 is TGTGCCAGCAGTTTCCCTTCCACAGGGCCCTATGGCTACACCTTC.

CDR3 sequence reads: CASSVLAGANTGELFF. Here the CDR3 DNA reads TGCGCCAGCAGCGTCTTAGCGGGAGCGAACACCGGGGAGCTGTTTTTT. The V gene is TRBV5-1, the J gene TRBJ2-2, with TRBD2 identical over 9 bases. V shed 4 bases, J shed 0 bases, and the junction held 4 bases outside the gene matches. This CDR3 region has 16 residues. CDR1 is SGHRS, CDR2 YFSETQ, per germline.

The V and J genes are TRBV28 and TRBJ1-1; D uncertain. The CDR3 length is 13 residues. The ends were cut back, 5 bases at V and 11 bases at J, with 18 bases in the middle. The germline V gene has CDR1 MDHEN and CDR2 SYDVKM. CDR3 sequence: CASSPRLSERAFF. CDR3 DNA: TGTGCCAGCAGTCCCCGACTTTCCGAGCGCGCTTTCTTT. The full variable domain, with the rest looked up from reference TRBV28 and TRBJ1-1, is DVKVTQSSRYLVKRTGEKVFLECVQDMDHENMFWYRQDPGLGLRLIYFSYDVKMKEKGDIPEGYSVSREKKERFSLILESASTNQTSMYLCASSPRLSERAFFGQGTRLTVV.

The sample holds one count of this clone. This chain joins TRBV28 and TRBJ1-2, with a tentative D call TRBD1 (6 bases). CDR3 length: 14 residues. The germline V and J ends were trimmed by 4 bases and 3 bases, with 12 bases remaining between them. The germline CDR1 and CDR2 sequences are MDHEN and SYDVKM. CDR3 nucleotide sequence: TGTGCCAGCAGTTCAGGGGTCTTTGACTATGGCTACACCTTC. As protein: CASSSGVFDYGYTF.

The genes are TRBV15 and TRBJ1-1; D ambiguous. CDR1 is LNHNV and CDR2 is YYDKDF in the germline V gene (reference sequence). The CDR3 sequence is 12 residues long. V was cut by 5 bases and J by 4 bases, with 8 bases left in between. The CDR3 DNA sequence: TGTGCCACCAGCCAACGGGGCACTGAAGCTTTCTTT. Encoded protein: CATSQRGTEAFF.